Below, 4 T cell receptor beta chains from the same sample are listed, as sequenced in a study of blood T cell repertoires in COVID-19. The data were produced by immunoSEQ multiplex PCR, yet TCRdb's version contains in-frame clones alone and is incomplete. This sample has approximately 360,000 clones, with roughly 90% found just once. The sample comprised PBMCs or T cells enriched from blood (not recorded which). The source of these receptors is a woman aged 30 to 39 with acute COVID-19.

The rearrangement links TRBV4-2 to TRBJ2-3; 9 nucleotides agree with TRBD2. The CDR3 has 15 amino acids. Germline CDR1 and CDR2: LGHNA and YNFKEQ. With V trimmed by 4 bases and J by 2 bases, 4 bases remained unmatched. The CDR3 protein is CASSPRLADTDTQYF. The CDR3 coding sequence is TGTGCCAGCAGCCCCCGACTAGCGGACACAGATACGCAGTATTTT.

The gene calls are TRBV12-5 and TRBJ2-3; the D gene is possibly TRBD2 (5 bases). V lost 6 bases and J lost 1, with 11 bases in between. This CDR3 region has 14 residues. Germline V lookup: CDR1 LGHNT, CDR2 FRNRAP. CDR3 sequence (DNA): TGTGCTAGTGGGGCTGGACTGCGCACAGATACGCAGTATTTT. This codes for CASGAGLRTDTQYF.

This chain connects TRBV10-1 to TRBJ2-7; D might be TRBD2 (5 bases). CDR1 is WNHNN, CDR2 SYGVQD, per germline (reference sequence). The CDR3 extends over 17 amino acids. Trimming cost V 3 bases and J 3 bases, with 21 bases left between them. The CDR3 spells CASSDFNRGPIVYEQYF. Written as DNA, the CDR3 is TGCGCCAGCAGTGATTTTAATCGGGGTCCGATCGTCTACGAGCAGTACTTC.

CDR3 in DNA: TGCGCCAGCAGCTTGGAGTCCGGGGGGCGCTCCTATAATTCACCCCTCCACTTT. Residues: CASSLESGGRSYNSPLHF. V and J are TRBV5-1 and TRBJ1-6, with D maybe TRBD1 (6 bases). Germline CDR1 is SGHRS and CDR2 is YFSETQ. Trimming cost V 0 bases and J 0 bases, with 13 bases left between them. This CDR3 region has 18 residues. Full variable domain (missing parts from reference TRBV5-1 and TRBJ1-6): KAGVTQTPRYLIKTRGQQVTLSCSPISGHRSVSWYQQTPGQGLQFLFEYFSETQRNKGNFPGRFSGRQFSNSRSEMNVSTLELGDSALYLCASSLESGGRSYNSPLHFGNGTRLTVT.